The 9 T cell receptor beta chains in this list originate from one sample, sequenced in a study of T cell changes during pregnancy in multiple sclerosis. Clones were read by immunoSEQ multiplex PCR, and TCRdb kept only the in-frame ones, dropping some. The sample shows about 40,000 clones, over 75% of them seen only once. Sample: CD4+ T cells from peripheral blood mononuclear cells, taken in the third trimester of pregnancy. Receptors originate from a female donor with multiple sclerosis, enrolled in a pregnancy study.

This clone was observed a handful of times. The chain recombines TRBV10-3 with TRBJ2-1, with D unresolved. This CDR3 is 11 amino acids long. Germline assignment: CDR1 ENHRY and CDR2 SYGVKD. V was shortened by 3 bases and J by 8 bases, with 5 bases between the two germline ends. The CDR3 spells CAISDHYEQFF. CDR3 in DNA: TGTGCCATCAGTGATCACTATGAGCAGTTCTTC.

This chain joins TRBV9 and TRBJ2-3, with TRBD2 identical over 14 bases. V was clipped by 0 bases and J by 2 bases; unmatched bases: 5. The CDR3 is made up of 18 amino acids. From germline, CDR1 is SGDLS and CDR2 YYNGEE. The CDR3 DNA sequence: TGTGCCAGCAGCGTAGCGACTAGCGGGGGGGGGATCACAGATACGCAGTATTTT. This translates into CASSVATSGGGITDTQYF.

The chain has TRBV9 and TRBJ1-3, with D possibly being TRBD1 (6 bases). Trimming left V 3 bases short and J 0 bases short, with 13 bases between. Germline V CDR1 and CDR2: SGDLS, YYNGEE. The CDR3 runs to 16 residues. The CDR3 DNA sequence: TGTGCCAGCAGCGAACAGGGACGGATCTCTGGAAACACCATATATTTT. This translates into CASSEQGRISGNTIYF.

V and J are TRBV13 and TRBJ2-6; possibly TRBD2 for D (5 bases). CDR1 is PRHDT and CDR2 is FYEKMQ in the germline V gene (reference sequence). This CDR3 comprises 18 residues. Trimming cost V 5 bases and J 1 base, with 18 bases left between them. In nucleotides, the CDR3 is TGTGCCAGCAGCCCGAGCCTAGGGAGAGGGTCTGGGGCCAACGTCCTGACTTTC. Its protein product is CASSPSLGRGSGANVLTF.

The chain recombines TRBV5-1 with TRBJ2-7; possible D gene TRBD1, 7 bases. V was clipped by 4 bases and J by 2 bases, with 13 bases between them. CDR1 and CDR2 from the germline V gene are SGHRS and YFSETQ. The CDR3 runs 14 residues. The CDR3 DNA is TGCGCCAGCAGCCGGGCGGGACAGACCTACGAGCAGTACTTC. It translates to CASSRAGQTYEQYF.

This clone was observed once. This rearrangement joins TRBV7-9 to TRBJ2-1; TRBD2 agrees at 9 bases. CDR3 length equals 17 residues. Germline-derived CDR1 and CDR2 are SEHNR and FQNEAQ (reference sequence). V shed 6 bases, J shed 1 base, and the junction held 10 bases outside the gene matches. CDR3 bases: TGTGCCAGCAGTCGCTGGGCGGGAGGGGTATCCTACAATGAGCAGTTCTTC. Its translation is CASSRWAGGVSYNEQFF.

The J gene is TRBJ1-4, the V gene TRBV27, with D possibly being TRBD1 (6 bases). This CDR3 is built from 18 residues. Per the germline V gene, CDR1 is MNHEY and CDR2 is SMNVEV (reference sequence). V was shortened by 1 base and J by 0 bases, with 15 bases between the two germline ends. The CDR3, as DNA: TGTGCCAGCAGTTTATTCGGGGTTAGGACAGCAACTAATGAAAAACTGTTTTTT. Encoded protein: CASSLFGVRTATNEKLFF.

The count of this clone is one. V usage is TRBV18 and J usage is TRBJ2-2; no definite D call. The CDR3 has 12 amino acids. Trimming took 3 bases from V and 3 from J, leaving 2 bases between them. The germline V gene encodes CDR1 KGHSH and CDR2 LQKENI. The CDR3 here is CASSPYTGELFF. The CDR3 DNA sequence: TGTGCCAGCTCACCCTACACCGGGGAGCTGTTTTTT.

The CDR3 region has the DNA TGTGCCAGCAGCCCGTGGACAGGGGGCATGGGGACTGAAGCTTTCTTT. Its translation: CASSPWTGGMGTEAFF. The J gene is TRBJ1-1, the V gene TRBV7-9, with 11 bases aligning to TRBD1. CDR3 length: 16 amino acids. Germline-derived CDR1 and CDR2 are SEHNR and FQNEAQ (reference sequence). Trimming removed 5 bases from V and 5 bases from J; junction bases left unmatched: 10.